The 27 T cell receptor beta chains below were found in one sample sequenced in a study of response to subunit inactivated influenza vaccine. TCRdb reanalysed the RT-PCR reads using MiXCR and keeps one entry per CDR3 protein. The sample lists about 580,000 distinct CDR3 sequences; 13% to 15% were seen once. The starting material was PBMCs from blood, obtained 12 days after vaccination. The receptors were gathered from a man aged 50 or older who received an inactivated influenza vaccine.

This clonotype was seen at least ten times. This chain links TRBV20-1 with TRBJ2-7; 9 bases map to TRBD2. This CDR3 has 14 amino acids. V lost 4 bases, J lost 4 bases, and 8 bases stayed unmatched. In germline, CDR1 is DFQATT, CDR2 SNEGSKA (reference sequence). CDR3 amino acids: CSAIWASGDYEQYF. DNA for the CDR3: TGCAGTGCTATATGGGCTAGCGGGGATTACGAGCAGTACTTC.

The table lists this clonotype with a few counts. CDR3: CASSLVWDRGFNEQFF. CDR3 sequence (DNA): TGCGCCAGCAGCTTGGTCTGGGACAGGGGTTTCAATGAGCAGTTCTTC. This rearrangement joins TRBV5-1 to TRBJ2-1; 10 positions agree with TRBD1. From germline, CDR1 is SGHRS and CDR2 YFSETQ. This CDR3 is 16 amino acids long. V shed 0 bases and J 6 bases; nucleotides not matched to a gene: 6.

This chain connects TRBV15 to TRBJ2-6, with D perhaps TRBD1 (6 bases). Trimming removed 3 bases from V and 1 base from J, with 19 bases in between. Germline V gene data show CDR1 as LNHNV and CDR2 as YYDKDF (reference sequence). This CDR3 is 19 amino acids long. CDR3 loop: CATSRNPGQPFSGANVLTF. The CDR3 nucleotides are TGTGCCACCAGCAGGAATCCAGGACAGCCCTTTTCTGGGGCCAACGTCCTGACTTTC.

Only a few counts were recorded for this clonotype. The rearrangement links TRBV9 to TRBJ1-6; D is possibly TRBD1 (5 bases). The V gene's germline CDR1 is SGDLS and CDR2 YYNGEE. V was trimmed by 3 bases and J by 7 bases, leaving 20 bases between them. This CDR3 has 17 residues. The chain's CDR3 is CASSGAPIGVGNSPLHF. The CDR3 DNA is TGTGCCAGCAGCGGCGCTCCGATAGGGGTGGGGAATTCACCCCTCCACTTT.

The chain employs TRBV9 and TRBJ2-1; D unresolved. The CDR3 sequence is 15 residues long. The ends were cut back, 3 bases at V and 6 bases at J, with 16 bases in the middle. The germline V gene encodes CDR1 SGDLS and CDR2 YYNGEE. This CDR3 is CASSAERRGFNEQFF. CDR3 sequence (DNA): TGTGCCAGCAGCGCAGAGCGAAGAGGTTTCAATGAGCAGTTCTTC.

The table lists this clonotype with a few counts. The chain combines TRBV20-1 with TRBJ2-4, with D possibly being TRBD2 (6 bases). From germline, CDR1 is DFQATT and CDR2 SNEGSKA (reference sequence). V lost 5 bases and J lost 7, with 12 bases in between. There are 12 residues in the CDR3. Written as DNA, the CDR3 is TGCAGTGCTCCCGGTGCGGGGAACATTCAGTACTTC. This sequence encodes CSAPGAGNIQYF.

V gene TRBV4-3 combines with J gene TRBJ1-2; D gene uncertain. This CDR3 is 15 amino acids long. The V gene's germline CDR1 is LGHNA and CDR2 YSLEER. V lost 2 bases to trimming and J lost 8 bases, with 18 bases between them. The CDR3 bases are TGCGCCAGCAGCCAACCCCTAACGGGCCCAGACGGCTACACCTTC. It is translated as CASSQPLTGPDGYTF.

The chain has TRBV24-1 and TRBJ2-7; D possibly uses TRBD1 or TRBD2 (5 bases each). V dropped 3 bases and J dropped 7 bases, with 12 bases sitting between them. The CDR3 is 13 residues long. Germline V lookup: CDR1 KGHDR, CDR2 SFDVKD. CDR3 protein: CATSDPGTEEQYF. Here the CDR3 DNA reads TGTGCCACCAGTGATCCCGGGACGGAGGAGCAGTACTTC.

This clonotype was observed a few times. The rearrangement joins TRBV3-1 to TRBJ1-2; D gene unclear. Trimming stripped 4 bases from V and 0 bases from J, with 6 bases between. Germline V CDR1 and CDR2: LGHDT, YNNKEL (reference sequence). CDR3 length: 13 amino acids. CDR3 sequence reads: CASSLQTNYGYTF. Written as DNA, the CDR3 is TGTGCCAGCAGCCTACAGACTAACTATGGCTACACCTTC.

CDR3 region: CASSTLREVKNTQYF. The CDR3 DNA reads as TGTGCCAGCAGCACCCTCCGAGAAGTTAAAAACACTCAGTACTTC. The chain combines TRBV21-1 with TRBJ2-4; TRBD2 is the table's D call, not checked against the DNA. TRBV21-1 is classified as a pseudogene. The CDR3 length is 15 residues.

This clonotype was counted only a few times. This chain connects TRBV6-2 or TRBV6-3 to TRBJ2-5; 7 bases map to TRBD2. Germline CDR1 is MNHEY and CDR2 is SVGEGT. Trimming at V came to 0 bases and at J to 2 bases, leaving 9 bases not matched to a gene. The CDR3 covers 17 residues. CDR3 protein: CASSYSGGREGQETQYF. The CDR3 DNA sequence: TGTGCCAGCAGTTACTCTGGCGGGAGAGAAGGGCAAGAGACCCAGTACTTC.

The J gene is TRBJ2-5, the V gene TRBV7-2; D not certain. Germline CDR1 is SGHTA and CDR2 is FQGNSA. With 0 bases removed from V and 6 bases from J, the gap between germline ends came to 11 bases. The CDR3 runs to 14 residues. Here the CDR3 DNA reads TGTGCCAGCAGCTTAGCGGGGATGGGGAAGACCCAGTACTTC. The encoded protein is CASSLAGMGKTQYF.

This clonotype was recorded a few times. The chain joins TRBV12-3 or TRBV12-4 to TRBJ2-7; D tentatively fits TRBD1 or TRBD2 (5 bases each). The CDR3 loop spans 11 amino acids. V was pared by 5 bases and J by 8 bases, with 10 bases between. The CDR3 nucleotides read TGTGCCAGCAGTGCAGGGAGTCAGCAGTACTTC. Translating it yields CASSAGSQQYF.

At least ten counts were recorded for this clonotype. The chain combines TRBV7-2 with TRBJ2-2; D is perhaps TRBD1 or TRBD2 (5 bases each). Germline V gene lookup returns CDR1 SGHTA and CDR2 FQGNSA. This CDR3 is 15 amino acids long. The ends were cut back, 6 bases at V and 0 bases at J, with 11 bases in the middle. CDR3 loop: CASRAGTTNTGELFF. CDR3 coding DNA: TGTGCCAGCAGGGCCGGGACCACGAACACCGGGGAGCTGTTTTTT.

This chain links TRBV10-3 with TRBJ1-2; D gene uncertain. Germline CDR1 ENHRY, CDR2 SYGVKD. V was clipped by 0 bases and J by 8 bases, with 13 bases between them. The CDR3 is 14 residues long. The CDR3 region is CAISESGNVNGYTF. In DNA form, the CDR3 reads TGTGCCATCAGTGAGTCTGGGAATGTCAACGGCTACACCTTC.

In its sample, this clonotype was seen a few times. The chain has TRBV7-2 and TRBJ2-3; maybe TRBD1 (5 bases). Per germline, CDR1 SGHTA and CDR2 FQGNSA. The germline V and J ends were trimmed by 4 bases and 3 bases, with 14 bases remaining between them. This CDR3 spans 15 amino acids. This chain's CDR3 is CASSSIGDRTDTQYF. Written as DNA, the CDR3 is TGTGCCAGCAGCTCTATAGGGGATAGGACAGATACGCAGTATTTT.

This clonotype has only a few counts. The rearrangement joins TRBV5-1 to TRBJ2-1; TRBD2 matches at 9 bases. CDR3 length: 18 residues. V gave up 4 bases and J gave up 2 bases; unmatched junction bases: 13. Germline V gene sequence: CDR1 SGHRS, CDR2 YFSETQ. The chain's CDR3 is CASSLDLSAGGAYNEQFF. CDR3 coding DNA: TGCGCCAGCAGCCTCGACCTAAGTGCGGGAGGGGCCTACAATGAGCAGTTCTTC.

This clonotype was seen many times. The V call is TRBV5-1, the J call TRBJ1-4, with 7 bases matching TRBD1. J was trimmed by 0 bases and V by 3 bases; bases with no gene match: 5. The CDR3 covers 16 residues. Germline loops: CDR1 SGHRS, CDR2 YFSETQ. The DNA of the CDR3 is TGCGCCAGCAGCTCCGACAGGGCCGCAACTAATGAAAAACTGTTTTTT. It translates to CASSSDRAATNEKLFF.

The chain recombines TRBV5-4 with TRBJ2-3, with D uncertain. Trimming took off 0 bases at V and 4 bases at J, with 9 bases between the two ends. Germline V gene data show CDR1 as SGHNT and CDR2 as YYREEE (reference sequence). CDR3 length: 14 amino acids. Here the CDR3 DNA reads TGTGCCAGCAGCTTGGATCTCGGGTCAGATACGCAGTATTTT. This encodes CASSLDLGSDTQYF.

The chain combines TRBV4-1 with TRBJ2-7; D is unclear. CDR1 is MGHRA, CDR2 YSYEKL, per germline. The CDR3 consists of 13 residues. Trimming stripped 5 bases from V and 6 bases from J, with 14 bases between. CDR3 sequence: CASSVPGSPEQYF. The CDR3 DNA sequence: TGCGCCAGCAGCGTCCCCGGGTCCCCCGAGCAGTACTTC.

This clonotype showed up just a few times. The DNA for the CDR3 is TGTGCCAGCAGTTTAGGTCTATTGAAGGTAAGGGAAAGAACTGAAGCTTTCTTT. Encoded protein: CASSLGLLKVRERTEAFF. This sequence joins TRBV28 and TRBJ1-1; unclear D gene. Trimming took 2 bases from V and 5 from J, leaving 24 bases between them. Germline CDR1 reads MDHEN; CDR2 reads SYDVKM. The CDR3 runs 18 residues.

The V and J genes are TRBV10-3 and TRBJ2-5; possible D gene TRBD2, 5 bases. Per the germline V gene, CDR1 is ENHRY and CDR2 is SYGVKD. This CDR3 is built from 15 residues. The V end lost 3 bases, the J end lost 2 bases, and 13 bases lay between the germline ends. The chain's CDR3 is CAISDSGGPQETQYF. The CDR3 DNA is TGTGCCATCAGTGATTCCGGAGGACCACAAGAGACCCAGTACTTC.

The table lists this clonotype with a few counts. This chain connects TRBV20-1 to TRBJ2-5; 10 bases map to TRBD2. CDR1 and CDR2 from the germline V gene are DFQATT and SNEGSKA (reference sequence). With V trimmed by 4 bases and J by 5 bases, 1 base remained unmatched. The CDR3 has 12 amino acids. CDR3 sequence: CSATGLAETQYF. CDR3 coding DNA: TGCAGTGCTACGGGACTAGCGGAGACCCAGTACTTC.

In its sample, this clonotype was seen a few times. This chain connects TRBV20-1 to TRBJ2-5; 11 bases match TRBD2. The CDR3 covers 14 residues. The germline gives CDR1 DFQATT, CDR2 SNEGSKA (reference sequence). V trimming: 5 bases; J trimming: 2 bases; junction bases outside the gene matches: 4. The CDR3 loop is CSAPRLAGQETQYF. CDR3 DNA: TGCAGTGCTCCAAGACTAGCGGGGCAAGAGACCCAGTACTTC.

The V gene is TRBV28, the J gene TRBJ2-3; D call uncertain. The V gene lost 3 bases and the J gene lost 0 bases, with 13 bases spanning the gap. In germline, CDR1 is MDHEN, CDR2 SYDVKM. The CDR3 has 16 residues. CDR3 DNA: TGTGCCAGCAGTTTTCCCGGTCGCGCCAGCACAGATACGCAGTATTTT. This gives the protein CASSFPGRASTDTQYF.

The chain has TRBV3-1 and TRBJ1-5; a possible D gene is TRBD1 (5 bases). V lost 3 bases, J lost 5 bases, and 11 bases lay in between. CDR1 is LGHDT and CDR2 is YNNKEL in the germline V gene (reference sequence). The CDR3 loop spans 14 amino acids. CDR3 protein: CASSQAGNHQPQHF. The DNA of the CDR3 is TGTGCCAGCAGCCAGGCAGGGAACCATCAGCCCCAGCATTTT.

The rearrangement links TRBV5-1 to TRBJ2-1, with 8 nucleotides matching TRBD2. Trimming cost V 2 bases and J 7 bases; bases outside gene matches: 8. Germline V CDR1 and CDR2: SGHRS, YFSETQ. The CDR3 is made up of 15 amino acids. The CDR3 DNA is TGCGCCAGCAGCTTCGGGCAGGGCGGGAGGAATGAGCAGTTCTTC. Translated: CASSFGQGGRNEQFF.